This TCR beta chain derives from a study of PD-1 blockade in classical Hodgkin lymphoma. Time point here: newly diagnosed, previously untreated cHL patient sample. CD4+ T cells were purified from thawed PBMCs by magnetic negative selection. Sequencing was performed with immunoSEQ multiplex PCR; in TCRdb, only in-frame clones are kept and a portion is missing. Counted here are fewer than 25,000 clones, roughly nine tenths occurring once; the ten biggest clones make up 0.25%. The CDR3 contains 13 residues. Trimming shortened V by 3 bases and J by 8 bases, and 14 bases separated the two germline ends. CDR1 and CDR2 (germline): SGHDT, YYEEEE.

The clonotype was recovered from a human donor with classical Hodgkin lymphoma. Sequencing input: CD4+ T cells from blood. The chain is built from TRBV5-6 and TRBJ1-2; unclear D gene. The CDR3 region is CASSYTRKRGYTF. The CDR3 nucleotides read TGTGCCAGCAGCTATACACGGAAAAGGGGCTACACCTTC. The variable domain in full, with the rest retrieved from reference TRBV5-6 and TRBJ1-2, is DAGVTQSPTHLIKTRGQQVTLRCSPKSGHDTVSWYQQALGQGPQFIFQYYEEEERQRGNFPDRFSGHQFPNYSSELNVNALLLGDSALYLCASSYTRKRGYTFGSGTRLTVV.